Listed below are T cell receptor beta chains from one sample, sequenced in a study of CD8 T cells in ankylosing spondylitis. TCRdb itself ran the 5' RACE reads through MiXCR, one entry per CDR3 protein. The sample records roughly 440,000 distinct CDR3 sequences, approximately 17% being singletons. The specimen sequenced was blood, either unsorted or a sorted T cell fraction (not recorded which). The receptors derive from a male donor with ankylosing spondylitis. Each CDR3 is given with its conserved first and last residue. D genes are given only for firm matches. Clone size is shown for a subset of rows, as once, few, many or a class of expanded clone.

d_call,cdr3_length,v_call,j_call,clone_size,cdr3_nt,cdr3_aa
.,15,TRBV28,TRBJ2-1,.,TGTGCCAGCGGCCCGCGGGGCGCCAGGGGCAATGAGCAGTTCTTC,CASGPRGARGNEQFF
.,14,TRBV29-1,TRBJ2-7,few,TGCAGCGTCTCGACAGTGCTCTCTGTCTACGAGCAGTACTTC,CSVSTVLSVYEQYF
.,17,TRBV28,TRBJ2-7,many,TGTGCCAGCAGCCGCGACAGAAAAACAGGGATAAAGTACGAGCAGTACTTC,CASSRDRKTGIKYEQYF
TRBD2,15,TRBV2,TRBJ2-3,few,TGTGCCAGCAGCGGCTCCGGGACTAGCGAGGATACGCAGTATTTT,CASSGSGTSEDTQYF
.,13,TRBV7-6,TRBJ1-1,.,TGTGCCAGCAGTCACGGACCGTTCACTGAAGCTTTCTTT,CASSHGPFTEAFF
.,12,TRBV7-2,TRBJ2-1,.,TGTGCCAGCACCGTACGGGGACGGGAGCAGTTCTTC,CASTVRGREQFF
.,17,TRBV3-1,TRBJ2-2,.,TGTGCCAGCAGCCAAGAAAGGGCTTTGTCTTGGACCGGGGAGCTGTTTTTT,CASSQERALSWTGELFF
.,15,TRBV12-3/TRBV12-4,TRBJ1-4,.,TGTGCCAGCAGTGCCGGCGAGCGAGGGGTCGAAAAACTGTTTTTT,CASSAGERGVEKLFF
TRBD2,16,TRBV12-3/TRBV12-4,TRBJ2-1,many,TGTGCCAGCAGTTTCGCCCTCAGCGGGAGTGATAATGAGCAGTTCTTC,CASSFALSGSDNEQFF
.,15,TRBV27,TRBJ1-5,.,TGTGCCAGCAGTTTCGGAGGGGGGTTCAATCAGCCCCAGCATTTT,CASSFGGGFNQPQHF
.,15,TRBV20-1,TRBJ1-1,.,TGCAGTGCTAGTTCGTGGGGGGCAACGGGCACTGAAGCTTTCTTT,CSASSWGATGTEAFF
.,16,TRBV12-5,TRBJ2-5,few,TGTGCTAGTGGTTTGCACTTGACCCCGGGGGTAGAGACCCAGTACTTC,CASGLHLTPGVETQYF
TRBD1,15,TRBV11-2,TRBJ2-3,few,TGTGCCAGCAGCGTCCGACAGGGCTGGATAGATACGCAGTATTTT,CASSVRQGWIDTQYF
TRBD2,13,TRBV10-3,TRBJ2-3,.,TGTGCCATTGGTGGGGGAGGGACAGATACGCAGTATTTT,CAIGGGGTDTQYF
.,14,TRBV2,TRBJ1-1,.,TGTGCCAGCACGGGGGCAGGGCGAAACACTGAAGCTTTCTTT,CASTGAGRNTEAFF
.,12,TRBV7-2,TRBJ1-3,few,TGTGCCAGCAGCCTAAACAGAAACACCATATATTTT,CASSLNRNTIYF
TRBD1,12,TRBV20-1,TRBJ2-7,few,TGCAGTGCTGGGGGACAGTCAGTTGAGCAGTACTTC,CSAGGQSVEQYF
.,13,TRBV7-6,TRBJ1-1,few,TGTGCCAGCAGCTCCCTTGGTCACACTGAAGCTTTCTTT,CASSSLGHTEAFF
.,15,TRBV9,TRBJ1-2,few,TGTGCCAGCAGCGTAGATCCGGGCTCCAACTATGGCTACACCTTC,CASSVDPGSNYGYTF
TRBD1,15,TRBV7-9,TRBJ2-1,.,TGTGCCAGCAGCATAACCGGGACAGGTGGAAATGAGCAGTTCTTC,CASSITGTGGNEQFF
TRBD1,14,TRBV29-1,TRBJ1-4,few,TGCAGCGTTGCCCGGGACAGGGGGCTTGAAAAACTGTTTTTT,CSVARDRGLEKLFF
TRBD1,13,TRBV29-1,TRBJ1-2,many,TGCAGCGTTGGCCCAGGACAGGACTATGGCTACACCTTC,CSVGPGQDYGYTF
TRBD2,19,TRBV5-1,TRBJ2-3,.,TGCGCCAGCAGCTTGAAGCCACGGGGGGGCGGGGGAACCACAGATACGCAGTATTTT,CASSLKPRGGGGTTDTQYF
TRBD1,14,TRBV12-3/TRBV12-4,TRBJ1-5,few,TGTGCCAGCAGGGCGACAGGGGGCTCTCAGCCCCAGCATTTT,CASRATGGSQPQHF
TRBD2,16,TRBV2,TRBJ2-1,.,TGTGCCAGCAGTAAACGACTAGCGGGGACCGTTGATGAGCAGTTCTTC,CASSKRLAGTVDEQFF
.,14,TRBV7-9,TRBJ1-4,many,TGTGCCAGCAGCCAGACCCTCGGCGGAGAAAAACTGTTTTTT,CASSQTLGGEKLFF
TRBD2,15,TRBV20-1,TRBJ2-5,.,TGCAGTGCCCGGACTAGCGGGACGTACCAAGAGACCCAGTACTTC,CSARTSGTYQETQYF
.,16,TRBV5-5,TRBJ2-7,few,TGTGCCAGCAGCCCCCAGTCCAGGCATATCTCCTACGAGCAGTACTTC,CASSPQSRHISYEQYF
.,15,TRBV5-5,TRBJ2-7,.,TGTGCCAGCAGCTATCAGACAGGTAACTCCTACGAGCAGTACTTC,CASSYQTGNSYEQYF
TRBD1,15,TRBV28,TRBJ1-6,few,TGTGCCAGCAGTGAAGGACAGGTCGGGGTGTCACCCCTCCACTTT,CASSEGQVGVSPLHF
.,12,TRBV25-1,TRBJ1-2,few,TGTGCCAGCAGTGAACGAAGGGGTGGCTACACCTTC,CASSERRGGYTF